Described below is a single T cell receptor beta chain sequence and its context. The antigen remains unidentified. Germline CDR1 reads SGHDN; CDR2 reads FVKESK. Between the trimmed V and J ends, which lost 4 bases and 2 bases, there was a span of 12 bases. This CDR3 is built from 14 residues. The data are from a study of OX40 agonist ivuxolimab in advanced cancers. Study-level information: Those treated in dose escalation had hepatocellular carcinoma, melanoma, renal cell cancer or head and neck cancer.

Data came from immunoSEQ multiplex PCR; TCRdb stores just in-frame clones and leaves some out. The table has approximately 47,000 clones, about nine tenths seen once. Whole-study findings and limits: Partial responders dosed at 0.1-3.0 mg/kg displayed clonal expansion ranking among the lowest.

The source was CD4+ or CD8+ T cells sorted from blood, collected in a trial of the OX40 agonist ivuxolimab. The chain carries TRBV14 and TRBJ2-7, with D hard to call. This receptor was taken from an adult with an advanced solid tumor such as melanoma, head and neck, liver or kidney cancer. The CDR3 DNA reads TGTGCCAGCAGCCCCGCCGGCGTTACCTACGAGCAGTACTTC. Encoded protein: CASSPAGVTYEQYF.